Listed below are T cell receptor beta chains from one sample, sequenced in a study of T cells in Graves' hyperthyroidism and ophthalmopathy. TCRdb reprocessed the multiplex PCR reads with MiXCR, giving one entry per CDR3 protein. The table includes about 350,000 distinct CDR3 sequences, 15% to 20% detected once. Input material: blood. These receptors came from a woman aged 40 to 50 with Graves' ophthalmopathy. CDR3s include the opening cysteine and the closing phenylalanine or tryptophan. The D gene is left open where the match is weak. Not all rows give a size; the values are once, few, many and, for expanded clones, a class.

>TRBJ2-7|TRBV20-1|TRBD1|-
TGCAGCCCCATTACCGCATTTGACAGGGGCCACGAGCAGTACTTC
CSPITAFDRGHEQYF
>TRBJ2-5|TRBV12-3/TRBV12-4|-|-
TGTGCCAGCAGTCCCACAGGGGGCGGGAGGTATGCAGAGACCCAGTACTTC
CASSPTGGGRYAETQYF
>TRBJ2-5|TRBV24-1|TRBD2|many
TGTGCCACCAGTGATTCCCGACTAGCGCGGCGTATAGAGACCCAGTACTTC
CATSDSRLARRIETQYF
>TRBJ2-5|TRBV24-1|-|many
TGTGCCACCAGTGATCCCTCTTGGACCCAGTACTTC
CATSDPSWTQYF
>TRBJ2-7|TRBV7-8|TRBD2|many
TGTGCCAGCAGCCCACCCGGTAGCGGGGCAGCCGAGCAGTACTTC
CASSPPGSGAAEQYF
>TRBJ2-7|TRBV6-1|TRBD2|-
TGTGCCAGCAGATCGGGACTAGCGGCCAGTTCCTACGAGCAGTACTTC
CASRSGLAASSYEQYF
>TRBJ2-2|TRBV6-5|-|many
TGTGCCAGCAGTTACGAGGGTGTCGGGAGTTTCGGGGAGCTGTTTTTT
CASSYEGVGSFGELFF
>TRBJ2-4|TRBV3-1|-|many
TGTGCCAGCAGCCAAGTTATAGGGGGAAACATTCAGTACTTC
CASSQVIGGNIQYF
>TRBJ2-2|TRBV6-1|TRBD1|many
TGTGCCAGCAGTGTACAGGGGGTGGCCGGGGAGCTGTTTTTT
CASSVQGVAGELFF
>TRBJ1-5|TRBV30|TRBD1|many
TGTGCCTGGTCGTACAGGGGCCGCGATCAGCCCCAGCATTTT
CAWSYRGRDQPQHF
>TRBJ2-7|TRBV12-3/TRBV12-4|TRBD2|few
TGTGCCAGCAGGCTCTCCGGGACTAGCGGGAGGCTCTACGAGCAGTACTTC
CASRLSGTSGRLYEQYF
>TRBJ1-5|TRBV7-8|-|many
TGTGCCAGCAGCTTAGACCAAAATCAGCCCCAGCATTTT
CASSLDQNQPQHF
>TRBJ2-5|TRBV12-5|-|many
TGTGCTAGTGGTTTGTTCGGGGAGACCCAGTACTTC
CASGLFGETQYF
>TRBJ1-1|TRBV7-6|-|many
TGTGCCAGCACCCCCGGGAGGAACACTGAAGCTTTCTTT
CASTPGRNTEAFF
>TRBJ1-6|TRBV6-1|-|many
TGTGCCAGCAGTGAAGTGGGCCTCCTCGCAAATTCACCCCTCCACTTT
CASSEVGLLANSPLHF
>TRBJ1-2|TRBV6-5|-|many
TGTGCCAGCAGGGCGCCTACTAACTATGGCTACACCTTC
CASRAPTNYGYTF
>TRBJ1-5|TRBV15|-|many
TGTGCCACCAGCAGAGATAATGGCGGGAATCAGCCCCAGCATTTT
CATSRDNGGNQPQHF
>TRBJ2-2|TRBV24-1|-|many
TGTGCCACCAGTGATTTAACAGGGACCCACCTCACCGGGGAGCTGTTTTTT
CATSDLTGTHLTGELFF
>TRBJ1-2|TRBV5-1|-|few
TGCGCCAGCAGCTTGGAGGGCTCCCACTATGGCTACACCTTC
CASSLEGSHYGYTF
>TRBJ2-5|TRBV6-5|-|-
TGTGCCAGCAGTTTCGGACACAGCCAAGAGACCCAGTACTTC
CASSFGHSQETQYF
>TRBJ2-6|TRBV5-8|-|many
TGTGCCAGCAGCTGGGCAAATGGGGCCAACGTCCTGACTTTC
CASSWANGANVLTF
>TRBJ2-7|TRBV20-1|-|many
TGCAGTGCCTGCCCGCCTGTCTCCGGATTCTACGAGCAGTACTTC
CSACPPVSGFYEQYF
>TRBJ2-5|TRBV5-1|TRBD1|many
TGCGCCAGCAGCGCGGGACAGGCCCGGGTCGAGACCCAGTACTTC
CASSAGQARVETQYF
>TRBJ1-5|TRBV6-5|-|many
TGTGCCAGCAGGGGTTTTAGGGATGATCAGCCCCAGCATTTT
CASRGFRDDQPQHF
>TRBJ2-7|TRBV29-1|TRBD2|many
TGCAGCGTTGGGACTAGCGGGAGCAGGAACGACGAGCAGTACTTC
CSVGTSGSRNDEQYF
>TRBJ1-1|TRBV29-1|TRBD1|many
TGCAGCGTCCGCAGGGGGGGAAGGAACACTGAAGCTTTCTTT
CSVRRGGRNTEAFF
>TRBJ1-2|TRBV6-5|TRBD1|many
TGTGCCAGCAGTAACCATCGGGACAGCGCCATCTACACCTTC
CASSNHRDSAIYTF
>TRBJ2-3|TRBV30|TRBD2|-
TGTGCCTGTCACGGACTAGCGGTAGCACGAGATACGCAGTATTTT
CACHGLAVARDTQYF
>TRBJ2-5|TRBV6-5|TRBD1|many
TGTGCCAGCAGAGGACAGGGCCGAGAGACCCAGTACTTC
CASRGQGRETQYF
>TRBJ1-3|TRBV4-1|-|many
TGCGCCAGCAGCCAGATATCTGCCTCTGGAAACACCATATATTTT
CASSQISASGNTIYF
>TRBJ2-7|TRBV6-5|-|few
TGTGCCAGCAGTTACTCGGTGAGGCAGGGCTACGAGCAGTACTTC
CASSYSVRQGYEQYF
>TRBJ2-7|TRBV11-1|-|many
TGTGCCAGCAGCACTTCAAGCCCCTACGAGCAGTACTTC
CASSTSSPYEQYF
>TRBJ2-7|TRBV12-3/TRBV12-4|-|few
TGTGCCAGCTCCGCATGGCAGGGAAGAGACGAGCAGTACTTC
CASSAWQGRDEQYF
>TRBJ2-5|TRBV28|-|-
TGTGCCAGCAGTGCCCTCGGGACATTACAAGAGACCCAGTACTTC
CASSALGTLQETQYF
>TRBJ2-7|TRBV29-1|-|many
TGCAGCGTGCTGACAGGGGACTATTCCTACGAGCAGTACTTC
CSVLTGDYSYEQYF
>TRBJ2-5|TRBV11-2|-|many
TGTGCCAGCAGCCCCCGGACTGTACAAGAGACCCAGTACTTC
CASSPRTVQETQYF
>TRBJ2-7|TRBV4-1|TRBD2|-
TGCGCCAGCAGCCTATACCCCGGGACTAGCGTTGAGACCTACGAGCAGTACTTC
CASSLYPGTSVETYEQYF
>TRBJ2-5|TRBV7-9|-|many
TGTGCCAGCAGCTTAGGGTGGAGAGGGTCAGAAGAGACCCAGTACTTC
CASSLGWRGSEETQYF
>TRBJ1-1|TRBV7-8|-|few
TGTGCCAGCAGCTTATTAATGAACACTGAAGCTTTCTTT
CASSLLMNTEAFF
>TRBJ1-1|TRBV12-3/TRBV12-4|-|once
TGTGCCAGCAGTGGCGGGGGGAGTGAAGCTTTCTTT
CASSGGGSEAFF
>TRBJ1-1|TRBV12-3/TRBV12-4|-|many
TGTGCCAGCCTCCGGATGGGAGGGACTGAAGCTTTCTTT
CASLRMGGTEAFF
>TRBJ1-6|TRBV4-3|-|many
TGCGCCAGCAGCCAAGATCCGGCAGGGGTGGAAGGGCTCTATAATTCACCCCTCCACTTT
CASSQDPAGVEGLYNSPLHF
>TRBJ1-1|TRBV30|-|many
TGTGCCTGGAGTGTACTCAACACCGAAGCTTTCTTT
CAWSVLNTEAFF
>TRBJ2-1|TRBV6-2/TRBV6-3|-|few
TGTGCCAGCAGGGAGGGGGAGGGCCCCCCCTGGTTCTTC
CASREGEGPPWFF
>TRBJ2-5|TRBV27|TRBD1|many
TGTGCCAGCAGTTCCCTAGGGGGCATCGGGGAGACCCAGTACTTC
CASSSLGGIGETQYF
>TRBJ1-1|TRBV5-1|-|many
TGCGCCAGCAGCTTGGGTAAACCGAACACTGAAGCTTTCTTT
CASSLGKPNTEAFF